Following are 27 T cell receptor beta chains from one sample sequenced in a study of shared clonotypes between healthy human individuals. Data came from immunoSEQ multiplex PCR; TCRdb stores just in-frame clones and leaves some out. The sample yields some 2,500,000 clones, under 95% seen once. Sequencing was carried out using naive CD4+ T cells from PBMCs. Subset in this sample: CD45RA+ positively selected. The receptor source for this set is a man aged 18 to 29 in good health. Some clones in this sample may be carry-over from other donors' samples.

In its sample, this clone was seen once. V is TRBV28 and J is TRBJ2-2, with TRBD2 identical over 9 bases. This CDR3 is 13 amino acids long. Trimming at V came to 9 bases and at J to 3 bases, leaving 2 bases not matched to a gene. CDR1 is MDHEN and CDR2 is SYDVKM in the germline V gene. CDR3 in amino acids: CASSSGDTGELFF. CDR3 in DNA: TGTGCCAGTTCTAGCGGGGACACCGGGGAGCTGTTTTTT.

The J gene is TRBJ2-3, the V gene TRBV5-4; 7 bases line up with TRBD2. The CDR3 runs 14 residues. CDR1 and CDR2 from the germline V gene are SGHNT and YYREEE (reference sequence). Losses at the gene ends were 3 bases for V and 4 bases for J; bases not matched to a gene: 5. CDR3 DNA sequence: TGTGCCAGCAGCTGGGGGGGAATCGCAGATACGCAGTATTTT. The encoded protein is CASSWGGIADTQYF. Variable domain in full (rest from reference TRBV5-4 and TRBJ2-3): ETGVTQSPTHLIKTRGQQVTLRCSSQSGHNTVSWYQQALGQGPQFIFQYYREEENGRGNFPPRFSGLQFPNYSSELNVNALELDDSALYLCASSWGGIADTQYFGPGTRLTVL.

This clone was seen just once. V gene TRBV5-1 combines with J gene TRBJ2-5; the D gene is possibly TRBD1 (5 bases). CDR1 SGHRS and CDR2 YFSETQ come from the germline V gene. Trimming stripped 2 bases from V and 4 bases from J, with 15 bases between. The CDR3 totals 15 residues. The chain's CDR3 is CASSLGVGGRETQYF. CDR3 bases: TGCGCCAGCAGCTTAGGGGTTGGTGGAAGAGAGACCCAGTACTTC.

The gene calls are TRBV4-3 and TRBJ2-7; tentatively, D is TRBD2 (5 bases). The length of the CDR3 is 15 residues. With 0 bases removed from V and 0 bases from J, the gap between germline ends came to 9 bases. Germline-derived CDR1 and CDR2 are LGHNA and YSLEER. The CDR3 DNA reads as TGCGCCAGCAGCCAAGATGAGGGCGGCTCCTACGAGCAGTACTTC. Protein: CASSQDEGGSYEQYF.

This clone was observed a single time. J is TRBJ2-6 and V is TRBV19; a possible D gene is TRBD2 (6 bases). CDR1 is LNHDA and CDR2 is SQIVND in the germline V gene (reference sequence). Trimming took off 5 bases at V and 4 bases at J, with 12 bases between the two ends. This CDR3 spans 15 amino acids. The CDR3, as DNA: TGTGCCAGTAGTGGGGGGTCGATCGGGGCCAACGTCCTGACTTTC. Protein: CASSGGSIGANVLTF.

The J gene is TRBJ2-3, the V gene TRBV7-9; 8 nucleotides line up with TRBD2. This CDR3 has 14 amino acids. CDR1 and CDR2 from the germline V gene are SEHNR and FQNEAQ (reference sequence). The trim removed 5 bases at V and 4 bases at J, leaving 5 bases unmatched. The chain's CDR3 is CASSIGTSPDTQYF. CDR3 sequence (DNA): TGTGCCAGCAGCATCGGGACTAGTCCAGATACGCAGTATTTT.

The J gene is TRBJ2-7, the V gene TRBV2, with D possibly TRBD1 on 5 matching bases. V was pared by 3 bases and J by 3 bases, with 12 bases between. The CDR3 totals 14 residues. Germline loops: CDR1 SNHLY, CDR2 FYNNEI. The CDR3 sequence is CASSDFWGDYEQYF. The CDR3 DNA sequence: TGTGCCAGCAGTGACTTTTGGGGCGACTACGAGCAGTACTTC. Using reference TRBV2 and TRBJ2-7 for the parts outside the CDR3, the full variable domain is EPEVTQTPSHQVTQMGQEVILRCVPISNHLYFYWYRQILGQKVEFLVSFYNNEISEKSEIFDDQFSVERPDGSNFTLKIRSTKLEDSAMYFCASSDFWGDYEQYFGPGTRLTVT.

This rearrangement joins TRBV28 to TRBJ1-2; 7 bases line up with TRBD1. This CDR3 is built from 13 residues. Per the germline V gene, CDR1 is MDHEN and CDR2 is SYDVKM. The V segment lost 6 bases and the J segment 2 bases; nucleotides outside the gene matches: 3. The CDR3 sequence is CASREQGNYGYTF. CDR3 DNA sequence: TGTGCCAGCAGGGAACAGGGGAACTATGGCTACACCTTC.

The chain employs TRBV6-6 and TRBJ2-1; 8 bases fit TRBD2. CDR1 MNHNY and CDR2 SVGAGI come from the germline V gene (reference sequence). V dropped 7 bases and J dropped 0; count of bases not matched to a gene: 2. The CDR3 covers 14 residues. DNA for the CDR3: TGTGCCAGCACCCTAGCGGGCTCCTACAATGAGCAGTTCTTC. It encodes CASTLAGSYNEQFF.

V gene TRBV11-1 combines with J gene TRBJ2-3; a possible D gene is TRBD1 (6 bases). CDR3 size: 14 residues. The germline gives CDR1 SGHAT, CDR2 FQDESV (reference sequence). With 0 bases removed from V and 5 bases from J, the gap between germline ends came to 9 bases. The chain's CDR3 is CASSLANREDTQYF. The DNA of the CDR3 is TGTGCCAGCAGCTTAGCAAACAGGGAAGATACGCAGTATTTT.

V usage is TRBV7-9 and J usage is TRBJ2-3, with TRBD1 matching 7 bases. V shed 4 bases and J 5 bases; nucleotides not matched to a gene: 3. In germline, CDR1 is SEHNR, CDR2 FQNEAQ (reference sequence). The CDR3 has 13 amino acids. The CDR3 is CASSSQGKDTQYF. The CDR3 DNA follows: TGTGCCAGCAGCTCACAGGGGAAAGATACGCAGTATTTT.

In this sample, this clone turned up once. V usage is TRBV29-1 and J usage is TRBJ2-2, with D perhaps matching TRBD2 (7 bases). Germline values: CDR1 SQVTM, CDR2 ANQGSEA. Trimming shortened V by 4 bases and J by 4 bases, and 19 bases separated the two germline ends. There are 16 residues in the CDR3. CDR3 loop: CSVGRSGTRGTGELFF. Here the CDR3 DNA reads TGCAGCGTTGGAAGAAGCGGGACACGAGGCACCGGGGAGCTGTTTTTT.

For this clone: Other DNA sequences from this sample encode an identical CDR3 as well. The chain is built from TRBV6-6 and TRBJ1-1; D is unresolved. CDR3 length: 13 residues. Germline CDR1 MNHNY, CDR2 SVGAGI (reference sequence). V was cut by 2 bases and J by 1 base, with 5 bases left in between. CDR3 sequence: CASSYARNTEAFF. CDR3 nucleotide sequence: TGTGCCAGCAGTTACGCGAGGAACACTGAAGCTTTCTTT.

This chain links TRBV9 with TRBJ2-5, with D perhaps matching TRBD1 (5 bases). Germline lookup yields CDR1 SGDLS and CDR2 YYNGEE. CDR3 length equals 15 residues. Between the trimmed V and J ends, which lost 4 bases and 0 bases, there was a span of 13 bases. DNA of the CDR3: TGTGCCAGCAGCCTTCAGGGCGCCCACCAAGAGACCCAGTACTTC. It translates to CASSLQGAHQETQYF.

V and J are TRBV29-1 and TRBJ2-2; maybe TRBD1 (5 bases). V was clipped by 4 bases and J by 6 bases, with 12 bases between them. The germline gives CDR1 SQVTM, CDR2 ANQGSEA. CDR3 length: 13 amino acids. The CDR3 bases are TGCAGCGTTGCGACAATAGGGGCCGGGGAGCTGTTTTTT. Translation gives CSVATIGAGELFF.

The rearrangement links TRBV12-2 to TRBJ2-3; TRBD2 was called by the table and not checked on the DNA. TRBV12-2 is annotated as a pseudogene. CDR3 length: 22 residues. The CDR3 spells CASRPRQGKPLSGREGGSTQYF. CDR3 sequence (DNA): TGTGCAAGTCGCCCGCGGCAGGGGAAACCCCTTTCGGGCCGTGAGGGCGGGAGTACGCAGTATTTT.

The rearrangement joins TRBV6-5 to TRBJ2-3; D gene ambiguous. CDR3 size: 10 residues. Germline assignment: CDR1 MNHEY and CDR2 SVGAGI. Trimming cost V 8 bases and J 4 bases, with 4 bases left between them. CDR3 sequence reads: CASGPDTQYF. CDR3 DNA sequence: TGTGCCAGCGGGCCAGATACGCAGTATTTT.

The CDR3 DNA sequence: TGCGCCAGCGCTTGGGGGACAGGGGTTGAAAAACTGTTTTTT. It codes for CASAWGTGVEKLFF. The chain recombines TRBV5-1 with TRBJ1-4, with 10 bases identical to TRBD1. CDR1 SGHRS and CDR2 YFSETQ come from the germline V gene. CDR3 size: 14 residues. V lost 7 bases, J lost 7 bases, and 7 bases stayed unmatched.

The V gene is TRBV7-3, the J gene TRBJ1-1; tentatively, D is TRBD1 (5 bases). Germline lookup yields CDR1 SGHTA and CDR2 FQGTGA. CDR3 length: 15 residues. The V gene lost 5 bases and the J gene lost 1 base, with 14 bases spanning the gap. The CDR3 DNA sequence: TGTGCCAGCAGCCCCATACGGACAACGAACACTGAAGCTTTCTTT. Translated, it gives CASSPIRTTNTEAFF.

The V call is TRBV9, the J call TRBJ2-3; 9 bases line up with TRBD1. This CDR3 has 16 amino acids. Trimming removed 3 bases from V and 6 bases from J; junction bases left unmatched: 11. CDR1 and CDR2 (germline): SGDLS, YYNGEE. CDR3: CASSAGVGTGYDTQYF. CDR3 in DNA: TGTGCCAGCAGCGCCGGAGTCGGGACAGGGTACGATACGCAGTATTTT.

The rearrangement uses TRBV9 and TRBJ2-1; 13 nucleotides match TRBD2. The V and J ends lost 2 bases and 8 bases, in that order; junction bases with no gene match: 4. Germline-derived CDR1 and CDR2 are SGDLS and YYNGEE. This CDR3 has 15 amino acids. The chain's CDR3 is CASSVMTSGRYEQFF. CDR3 in DNA: TGTGCCAGCAGCGTCATGACTAGCGGGAGGTATGAGCAGTTCTTC. Looking up the rest from reference TRBV9 and TRBJ2-1 gives the full variable domain: DSGVTQTPKHLITATGQRVTLRCSPRSGDLSVYWYQQSLDQGLQFLIQYYNGEERAKGNILERFSAQQFPDLHSELNLSSLELGDSALYFCASSVMTSGRYEQFFGPGTRLTVL.

The chain couples TRBV6-1 to TRBJ1-1; no reliable D call. The ends were cut back, 3 bases at V and 8 bases at J, with 13 bases in the middle. The CDR3 spans 13 residues. Germline values: CDR1 MNHNS, CDR2 SASEGT. The CDR3 DNA follows: TGTGCCAGCAGTGACCATTATTCGGGGGAAGCTTTCTTT. Protein product: CASSDHYSGEAFF.

The chain uses TRBV14 and TRBJ2-5; D uncertain. This CDR3 has 14 amino acids. V was pared by 3 bases and J by 4 bases, with 12 bases between. In germline, CDR1 is SGHDN, CDR2 FVKESK. Here the CDR3 reads CASSHGSLRETQYF. The CDR3 nucleotides are TGTGCCAGCAGCCACGGCAGTCTGCGAGAGACCCAGTACTTC.

The chain joins TRBV6-6 to TRBJ2-1, with D perhaps assigned TRBD1 or TRBD2 (5 bases each). The length of the CDR3 is 14 residues. Germline-derived CDR1 and CDR2 are MNHNY and SVGAGI (reference sequence). Trimming removed 3 bases from V and 8 bases from J, with 14 bases in between. The CDR3, as DNA: TGTGCCAGCAGTTATGGGACCCGCCACGATGAGCAGTTCTTC. Translating it yields CASSYGTRHDEQFF.

The sample holds a few counts of this clone. This sample also contains other DNA sequences that code for the same CDR3. V usage is TRBV5-4 and J usage is TRBJ2-7, with TRBD2 matching 11 bases. The length of the CDR3 is 13 residues. Per germline, CDR1 SGHNT and CDR2 YYREEE (reference sequence). With 0 bases clipped from V and 7 bases from J, the junction kept 0 bases outside the gene matches. The CDR3 sequence is CASSLGLAGEQYF. In DNA form, the CDR3 reads TGTGCCAGCAGCTTGGGACTAGCGGGGGAGCAGTACTTC.

Concerning this clone itself: The sample carries other DNA sequences with the same CDR3. The rearrangement joins TRBV5-1 to TRBJ2-1; no clear D gene. The CDR3 is 14 amino acids. Germline-derived CDR1 and CDR2 are SGHRS and YFSETQ. V lost 4 bases, J lost 0 bases, and 8 bases lay in between. Written as DNA, the CDR3 is TGCGCCAGCAGCCCACAGAGCTCCTACAATGAGCAGTTCTTC. This sequence encodes CASSPQSSYNEQFF. Full variable domain (outside the CDR3, taken from reference TRBV5-1 and TRBJ2-1): KAGVTQTPRYLIKTRGQQVTLSCSPISGHRSVSWYQQTPGQGLQFLFEYFSETQRNKGNFPGRFSGRQFSNSRSEMNVSTLELGDSALYLCASSPQSSYNEQFFGPGTRLTVL.

This clone was found a few times. The chain links TRBV28 to TRBJ1-3; D gene uncertain. The V gene lost 2 bases and the J gene lost 4 bases, with 6 bases spanning the gap. This CDR3 has 13 amino acids. Germline V CDR1 and CDR2: MDHEN, SYDVKM. The CDR3 nucleotides read TGTGCCAGCAGTTTAGCCAGGGGAAACACCATATATTTT. This sequence encodes CASSLARGNTIYF.